Listed below are T cell receptor beta chains from one sample, sequenced in a study of regulatory T cells in long-lasting Graves disease. TCRdb independently ran MiXCR on the multiplex PCR reads; one entry per CDR3 protein. The sample records hundreds of thousands of distinct CDR3 sequences, roughly 22% being singletons. Sequencing used peripheral blood mononuclear cells (PBMCs), obtained when the disease was refractory, from a patient treated with antithyroid drugs. The receptor set was obtained from a female donor with Graves disease. CDR3s include the opening cysteine and the closing phenylalanine or tryptophan. A D gene is named only where the DNA matches it firmly. The size of a clone is reported for some rows only, either as once, few or many, or as a class for expanded clones.

TRBJ2-7 | - | - | TRBV19 | CASSRNPTLLDRRYEQYF | TGTGCCAGTAGTAGAAATCCGACTTTGTTGGACCGTAGGTACGAGCAGTACTTC
TRBJ1-1 | TRBD1 | - | TRBV7-2 | CASRNTGGARGGAFF | TGTGCCAGCAGGAATACAGGGGGCGCCCGAGGGGGAGCTTTCTTT
TRBJ2-5 | TRBD2 | many | TRBV20-1 | CSARAGGPGETQYF | TGCAGTGCTAGGGCGGGGGGGCCAGGAGAGACCCAGTACTTC
TRBJ1-1 | - | - | TRBV14 | CASSQGRLALSTEAFF | TGTGCCAGCAGCCAAGGCCGTCTCGCCCTTTCCACTGAAGCTTTCTTT
TRBJ2-7 | TRBD2 | - | TRBV12-5 | CASVLAGSYEQYF | TGTGCTAGTGTACTAGCGGGGAGCTACGAGCAGTACTTC
TRBJ2-2 | - | few | TRBV30 | CAWSPTSGTGELFF | TGTGCCTGGAGTCCGACGAGCGGGACCGGGGAGCTGTTTTTT
TRBJ1-4 | - | - | TRBV15 | CATSSTSGRLFF | TGTGCCACCAGCAGTACCTCGGGGAGACTGTTTTTT
TRBJ1-2 | TRBD1 | many | TRBV28 | CATWSRGLGGYTF | TGTGCCACCTGGAGCAGGGGGCTCGGTGGCTACACCTTC
TRBJ1-1 | - | once | TRBV5-1 | CASSLASQEAFF | TGCGCCAGCAGCTTGGCCAGTCAGGAAGCTTTCTTT
TRBJ1-1 | TRBD1 | many | TRBV6-2/TRBV6-3 | CASSSEGAGNTEAFF | TGTGCCAGCAGTTCCGAGGGGGCCGGGAACACTGAAGCTTTCTTT
TRBJ2-5 | TRBD2 | many | TRBV28 | CASSSGTRFWLETQYF | TGTGCCAGCAGTTCCGGGACTAGATTTTGGTTAGAGACCCAGTACTTC
TRBJ2-7 | TRBD1 | many | TRBV27 | CASSSRTGTSYEQYF | TGTGCCAGCAGTTCGCGGACAGGGACTTCCTACGAGCAGTACTTC
TRBJ2-3 | - | - | TRBV7-9 | CASSLMGISTDTQYF | TGTGCCAGCAGTCTTATGGGGATATCCACAGATACGCAGTATTTT
TRBJ2-6 | TRBD1 | - | TRBV6-1 | CASRTPGQITSGANVLTF | TGTGCCAGCAGAACACCGGGACAGATAACCTCTGGGGCCAACGTCCTGACTTTC